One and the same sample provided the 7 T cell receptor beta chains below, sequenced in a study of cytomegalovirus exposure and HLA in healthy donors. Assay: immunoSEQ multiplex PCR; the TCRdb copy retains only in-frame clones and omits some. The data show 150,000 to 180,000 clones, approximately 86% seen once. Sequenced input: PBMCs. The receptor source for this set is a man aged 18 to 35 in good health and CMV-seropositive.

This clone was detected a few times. The CDR3 is CASIGAIRNYGYTF. Written as DNA, the CDR3 is TGTGCCAGCATCGGAGCAATAAGGAACTATGGCTACACCTTC. The rearrangement links TRBV2 to TRBJ1-2; D not certain. Trimming removed 7 bases at V and 2 bases at J, with 14 bases between. Germline V CDR1 and CDR2: SNHLY, FYNNEI. There are 14 residues in the CDR3.

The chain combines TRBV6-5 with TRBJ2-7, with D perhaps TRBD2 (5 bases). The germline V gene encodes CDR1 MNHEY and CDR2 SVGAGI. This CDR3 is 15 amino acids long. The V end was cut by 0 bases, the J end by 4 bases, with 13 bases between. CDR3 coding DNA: TGTGCCAGCAGTTACTCTGCTGGGTCGGGGTACGAGCAGTACTTC. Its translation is CASSYSAGSGYEQYF.

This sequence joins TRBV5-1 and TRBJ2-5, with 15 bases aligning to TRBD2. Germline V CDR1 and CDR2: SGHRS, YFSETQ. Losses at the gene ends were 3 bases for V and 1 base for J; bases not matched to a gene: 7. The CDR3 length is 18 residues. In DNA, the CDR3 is TGCGCCAGCAGCTCTCCGGGACTAGCGGGAGGAGTCCAAGAGACCCAGTACTTC. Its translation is CASSSPGLAGGVQETQYF.

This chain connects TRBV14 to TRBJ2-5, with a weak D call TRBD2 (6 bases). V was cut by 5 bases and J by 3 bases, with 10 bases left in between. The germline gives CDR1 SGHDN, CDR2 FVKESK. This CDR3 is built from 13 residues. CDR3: CASSEWGEETQYF. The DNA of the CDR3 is TGTGCCAGCAGCGAATGGGGGGAAGAGACCCAGTACTTC.

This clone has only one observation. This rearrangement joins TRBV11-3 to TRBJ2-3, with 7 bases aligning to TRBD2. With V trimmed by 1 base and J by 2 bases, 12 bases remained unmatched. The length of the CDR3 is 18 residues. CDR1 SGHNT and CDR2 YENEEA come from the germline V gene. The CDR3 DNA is TGTGCCAGCAGCTTAGTCCCGTGGCGGGAGCATGACACAGATACGCAGTATTTT. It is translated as CASSLVPWREHDTDTQYF.

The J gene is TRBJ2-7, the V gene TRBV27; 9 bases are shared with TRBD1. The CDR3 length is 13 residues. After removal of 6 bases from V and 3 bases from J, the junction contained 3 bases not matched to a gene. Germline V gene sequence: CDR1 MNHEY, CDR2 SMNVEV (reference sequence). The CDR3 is CASSPGQGYEQYF. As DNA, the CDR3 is TGTGCCAGCAGCCCGGGACAGGGCTACGAGCAGTACTTC.

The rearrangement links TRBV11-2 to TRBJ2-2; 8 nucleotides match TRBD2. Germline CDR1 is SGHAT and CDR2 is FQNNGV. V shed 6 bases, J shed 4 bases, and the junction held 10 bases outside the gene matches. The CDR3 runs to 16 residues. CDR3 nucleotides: TGTGCCAGCAGGCCCCCTGGACTAGCAGTCACCGGGGAGCTGTTTTTT. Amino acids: CASRPPGLAVTGELFF. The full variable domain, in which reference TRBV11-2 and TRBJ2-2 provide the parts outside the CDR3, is EAGVAQSPRYKIIEKRQSVAFWCNPISGHATLYWYQQILGQGPKLLIQFQNNGVVDDSQLPKDRFSAERLKGVDSTLKIQPAKLEDSAVYLCASRPPGLAVTGELFFGEGSRLTVL.